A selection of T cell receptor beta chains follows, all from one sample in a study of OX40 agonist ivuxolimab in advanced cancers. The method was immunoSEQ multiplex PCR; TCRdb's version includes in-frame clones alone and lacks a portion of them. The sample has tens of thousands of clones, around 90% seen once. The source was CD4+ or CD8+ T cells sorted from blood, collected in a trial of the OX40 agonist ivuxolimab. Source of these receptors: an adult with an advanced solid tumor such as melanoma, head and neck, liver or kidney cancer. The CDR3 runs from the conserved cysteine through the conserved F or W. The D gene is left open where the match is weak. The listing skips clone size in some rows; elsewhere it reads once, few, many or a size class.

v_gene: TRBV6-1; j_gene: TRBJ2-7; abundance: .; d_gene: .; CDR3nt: TGTGCCAGCACCTTTGGAGTCTACGAGCAGTACTTC; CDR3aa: CASTFGVYEQYF
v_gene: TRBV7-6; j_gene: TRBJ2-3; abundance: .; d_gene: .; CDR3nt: TGTGCCAGCAGCCATCTAGTCCCTGCGCAGTATTTT; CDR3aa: CASSHLVPAQYF
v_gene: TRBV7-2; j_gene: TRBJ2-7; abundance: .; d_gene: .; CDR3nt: TGTGCCAGCAGCTTAGCGGGAGGCGCCTACGAGCAGTACTTC; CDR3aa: CASSLAGGAYEQYF
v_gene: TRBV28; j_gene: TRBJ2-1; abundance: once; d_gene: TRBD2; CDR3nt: TGTGCCAGTAGGCGACTGACTAGCGGGGTCTCCTACAATGAGCAGTTCTTC; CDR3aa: CASRRLTSGVSYNEQFF
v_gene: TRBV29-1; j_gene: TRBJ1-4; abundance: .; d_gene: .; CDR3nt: TGCAGCGTGCTAAATGAAAAACTGTTTTTT; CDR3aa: CSVLNEKLFF
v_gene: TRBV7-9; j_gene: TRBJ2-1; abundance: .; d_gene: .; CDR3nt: TGTGCCAGCAGCCTTTGGGGCAGTGAGCAGTTCTTC; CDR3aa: CASSLWGSEQFF
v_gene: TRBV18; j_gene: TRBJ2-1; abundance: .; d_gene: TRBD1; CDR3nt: TGTGCCAGCTCACCCGACAGGGTTAATGAGCAGTTCTTC; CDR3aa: CASSPDRVNEQFF
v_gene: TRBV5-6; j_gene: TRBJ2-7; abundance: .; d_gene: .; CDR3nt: TGTGCCAGCAGCTTGGACGGTAGCTCCTACGAGCAGTACTTC; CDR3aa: CASSLDGSSYEQYF
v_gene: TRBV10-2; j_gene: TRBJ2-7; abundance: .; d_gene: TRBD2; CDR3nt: TGCGCCAGCAGGGAGCTAGCGGGGACCTACGAGCAGTACTTC; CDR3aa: CASRELAGTYEQYF
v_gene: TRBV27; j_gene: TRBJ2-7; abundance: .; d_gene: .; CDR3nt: TGTGCCAGCAGTAAAACCTCCAGGGACTTTACCTACGAGCAGTACTTC; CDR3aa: CASSKTSRDFTYEQYF
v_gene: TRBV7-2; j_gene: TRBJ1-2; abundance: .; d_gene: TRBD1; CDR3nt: TGTGCCAGCAGCTTACGGGGGACAGATGGCTACACCTTC; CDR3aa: CASSLRGTDGYTF
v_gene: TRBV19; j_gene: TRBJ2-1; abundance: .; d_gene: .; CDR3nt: TGTGCCAGTAGTATAGTTCCGGGCGCTCATGAGCAGTTCTTC; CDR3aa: CASSIVPGAHEQFF
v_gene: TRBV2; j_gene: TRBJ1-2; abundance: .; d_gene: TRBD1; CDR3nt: TGTGCCAGCAGGGGGACAGCCTATGGCTACACCTTC; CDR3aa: CASRGTAYGYTF
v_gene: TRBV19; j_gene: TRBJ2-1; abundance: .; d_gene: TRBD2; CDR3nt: TGTGCCAGTAGCTTGGGACTAGCGGAACCCTACAATGAGCAGTTCTTC; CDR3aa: CASSLGLAEPYNEQFF
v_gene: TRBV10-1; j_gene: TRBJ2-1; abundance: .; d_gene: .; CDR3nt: TGCGCCAGCAGTGAGGCCCCAAGCAAGGGCAATGAGCAGTTCTTC; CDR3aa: CASSEAPSKGNEQFF
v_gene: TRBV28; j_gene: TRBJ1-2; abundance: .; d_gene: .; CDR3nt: TGTGCCAGCAGTTTAAAGGGGGGGATTGGGGCTAACTATGGCTACACCTTC; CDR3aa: CASSLKGGIGANYGYTF
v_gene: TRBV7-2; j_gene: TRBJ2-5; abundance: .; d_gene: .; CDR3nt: TGTGCCAGCAGCTTAGATATGGGGCAAGAGACCCAGTACTTC; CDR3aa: CASSLDMGQETQYF
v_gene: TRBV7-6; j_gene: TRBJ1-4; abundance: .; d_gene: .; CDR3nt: TGTGCCAGCAATCCGGACCCAGGGGCTAATGAAAAACTGTTTTTT; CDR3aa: CASNPDPGANEKLFF
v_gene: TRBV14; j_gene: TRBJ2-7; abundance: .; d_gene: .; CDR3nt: TGTGCCAGCAGCCAAGGTCTCAGGTCCTACGAGCAGTACTTC; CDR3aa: CASSQGLRSYEQYF
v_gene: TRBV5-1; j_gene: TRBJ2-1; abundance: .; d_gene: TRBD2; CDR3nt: TGCGCCAGCAGCCTTAGCGGGGGGGCCCTCAATGAGCAGTTCTTC; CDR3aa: CASSLSGGALNEQFF
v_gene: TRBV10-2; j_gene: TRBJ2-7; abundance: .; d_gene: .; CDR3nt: TGCGCCAGCCGCCCCCCGCACTCCTACGAGCAGTACTTC; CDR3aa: CASRPPHSYEQYF
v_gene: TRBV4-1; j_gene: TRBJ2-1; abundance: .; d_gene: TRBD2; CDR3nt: TGCGCCAGCAGCCAAGAACTAGCGGGGGTATCCTATGAGCAGTTCTTC; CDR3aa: CASSQELAGVSYEQFF
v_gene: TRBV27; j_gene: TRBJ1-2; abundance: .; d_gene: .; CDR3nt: TGTGCCAGCAGTCCCCACCCGTTATATGGCTACACCTTC; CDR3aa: CASSPHPLYGYTF